This T cell receptor (beta chain) is drawn from a study of blood T cell repertoires in COVID-19. This clone has just a few counts. The V and J ends lost 2 bases and 5 bases, in that order; junction bases with no gene match: 8. This CDR3 has 15 residues. In germline, CDR1 is SGHKS, CDR2 YYEKEE (reference sequence). Using immunoSEQ multiplex PCR, the repertoire was profiled, and TCRdb retains in-frame clones only, with some absent. The sample shows about 250,000 clones, about 86% of them seen only once. The chain is built from TRBV5-5 and TRBJ2-7, with TRBD1 identical over 9 bases. This receptor was obtained from a man aged 35 to 55 with active or convalescent COVID-19. Sequencing used peripheral blood. The CDR3 here is CASSFIPGQGHEQYF. The CDR3 DNA follows: TGTGCCAGCAGCTTCATTCCGGGACAGGGACACGAGCAGTACTTC.